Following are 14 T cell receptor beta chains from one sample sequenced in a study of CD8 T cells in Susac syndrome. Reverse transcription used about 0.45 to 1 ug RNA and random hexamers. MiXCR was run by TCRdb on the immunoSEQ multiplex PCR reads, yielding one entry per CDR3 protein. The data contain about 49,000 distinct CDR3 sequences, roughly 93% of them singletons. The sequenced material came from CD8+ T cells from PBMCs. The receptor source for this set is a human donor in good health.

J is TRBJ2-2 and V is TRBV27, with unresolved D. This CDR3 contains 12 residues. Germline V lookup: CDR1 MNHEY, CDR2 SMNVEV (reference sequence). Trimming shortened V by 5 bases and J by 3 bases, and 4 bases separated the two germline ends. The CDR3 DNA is TGTGCCAGCAGTCTGCACACCGGGGAGCTGTTTTTT. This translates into CASSLHTGELFF.

The CDR3 DNA follows: TGTGCCAGCAGCCCCCAACAGGGGTCTAGCGGGAGGGCCTACAATGAGCAGTTCTTC. Encoded protein: CASSPQQGSSGRAYNEQFF. This rearrangement joins TRBV5-6 to TRBJ2-1; 12 nucleotides match TRBD2. Germline V gene lookup returns CDR1 SGHDT and CDR2 YYEEEE. The CDR3 sequence is 19 residues long. Trimming at V came to 4 bases and at J to 2 bases, leaving 13 bases not matched to a gene.

CDR3 protein: CASTVVRDLNYGYTF. CDR3 bases: TGTGCCAGCACTGTCGTAAGGGACCTTAACTATGGCTACACCTTC. This chain joins TRBV2 and TRBJ1-2; TRBD1 might be the D (5 bases). Germline CDR1 reads SNHLY; CDR2 reads FYNNEI. This CDR3 spans 15 amino acids. V dropped 7 bases and J dropped 1 base, with 16 bases sitting between them.

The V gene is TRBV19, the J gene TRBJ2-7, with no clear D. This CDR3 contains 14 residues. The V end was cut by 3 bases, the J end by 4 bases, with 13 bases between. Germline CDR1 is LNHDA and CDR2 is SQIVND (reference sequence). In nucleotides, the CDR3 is TGTGCCAGTAGTATGCGTCCAGATACTTACGAGCAGTACTTC. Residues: CASSMRPDTYEQYF.

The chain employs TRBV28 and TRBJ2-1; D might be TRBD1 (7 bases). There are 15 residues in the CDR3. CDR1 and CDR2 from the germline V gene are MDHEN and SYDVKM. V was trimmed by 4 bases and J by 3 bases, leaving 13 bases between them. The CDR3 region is CASSSDREVYNEQFF. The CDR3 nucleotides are TGTGCCAGCAGTTCCGACAGGGAGGTCTACAATGAGCAGTTCTTC.

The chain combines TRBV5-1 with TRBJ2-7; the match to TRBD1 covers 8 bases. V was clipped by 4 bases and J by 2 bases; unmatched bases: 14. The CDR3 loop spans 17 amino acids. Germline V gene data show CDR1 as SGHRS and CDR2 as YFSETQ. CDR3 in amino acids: CASSVGQASYSPYEQYF. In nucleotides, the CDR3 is TGCGCCAGCAGCGTGGGACAGGCTTCCTATTCTCCCTACGAGCAGTACTTC.

CDR3 nucleotides: TGTGCCACCAGCAGAGCGCGGACAGGGAGTTACGAGCAGTACTTC. It translates to CATSRARTGSYEQYF. The chain is built from TRBV15 and TRBJ2-7, with TRBD1 matching over 8 bases. Germline V gene sequence: CDR1 LNHNV, CDR2 YYDKDF (reference sequence). V dropped 1 base and J dropped 4; count of bases not matched to a gene: 6. The CDR3 extends over 15 amino acids.

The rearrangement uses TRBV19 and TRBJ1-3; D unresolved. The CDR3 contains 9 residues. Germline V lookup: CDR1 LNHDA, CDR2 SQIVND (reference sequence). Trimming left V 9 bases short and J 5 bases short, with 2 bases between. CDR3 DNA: TGTGCCAGCCGAAACACCATATATTTT. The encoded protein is CASRNTIYF.

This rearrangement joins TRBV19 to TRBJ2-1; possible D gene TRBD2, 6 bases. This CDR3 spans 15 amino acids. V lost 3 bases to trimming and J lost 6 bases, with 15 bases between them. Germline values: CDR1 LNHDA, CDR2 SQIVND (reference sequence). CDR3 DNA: TGTGCCAGTAGTATCGGGGGTCCTATCGGCAATGAGCAGTTCTTC. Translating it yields CASSIGGPIGNEQFF.

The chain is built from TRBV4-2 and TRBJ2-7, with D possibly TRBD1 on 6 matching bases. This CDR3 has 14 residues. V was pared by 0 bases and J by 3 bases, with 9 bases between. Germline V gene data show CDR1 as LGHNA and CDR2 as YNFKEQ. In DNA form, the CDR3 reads TGTGCCAGCAGCCAAGAAAGGGGGTACTACGAGCAGTACTTC. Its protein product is CASSQERGYYEQYF.

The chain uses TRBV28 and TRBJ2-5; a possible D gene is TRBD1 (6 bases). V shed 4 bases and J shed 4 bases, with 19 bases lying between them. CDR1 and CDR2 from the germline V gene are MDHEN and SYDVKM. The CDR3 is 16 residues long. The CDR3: CASSSEVRGWSETQYF. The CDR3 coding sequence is TGTGCCAGCAGTTCCGAAGTCAGGGGTTGGTCAGAGACCCAGTACTTC.

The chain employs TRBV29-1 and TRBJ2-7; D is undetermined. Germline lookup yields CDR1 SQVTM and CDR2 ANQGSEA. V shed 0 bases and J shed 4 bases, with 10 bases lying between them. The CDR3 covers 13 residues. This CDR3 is CSVEDRSRYEQYF. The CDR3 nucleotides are TGCAGCGTTGAAGACCGTAGTAGGTACGAGCAGTACTTC.

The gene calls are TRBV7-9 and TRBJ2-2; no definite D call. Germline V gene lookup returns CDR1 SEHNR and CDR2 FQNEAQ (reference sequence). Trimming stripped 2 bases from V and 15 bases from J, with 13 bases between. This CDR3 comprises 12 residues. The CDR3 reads CASSLLDTTLFF. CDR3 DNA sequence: TGTGCCAGCAGCTTACTAGACACCACGTTGTTTTTT.

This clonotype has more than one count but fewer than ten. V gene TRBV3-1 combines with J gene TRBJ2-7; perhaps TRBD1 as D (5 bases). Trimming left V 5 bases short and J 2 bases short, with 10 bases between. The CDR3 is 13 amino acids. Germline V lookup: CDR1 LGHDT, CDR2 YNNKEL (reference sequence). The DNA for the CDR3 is TGTGCCAGCAGCTCAGGGAACCCCTACGAGCAGTACTTC. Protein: CASSSGNPYEQYF.